The entry below gives a single TCR beta chain sequence along with its context. Its specificity is unknown. The entry originates in a study of blood T cells in healthy people across ages. Samples each had at least 6 micrograms of total RNA extracted. Primed by a sample-barcoded 5' primer and a J-beta primer mix, a second PCR proceeded for about 6 to 11 cycles. TCRdb redid the calling of the 5' RACE reads with MiXCR, one entry per CDR3 protein. The sample shows approximately 290,000 distinct CDR3 sequences, roughly 29% of them seen only once. V shed 6 bases, J shed 8 bases, and the junction held 8 bases outside the gene matches. The CDR3 is 13 residues long. General study findings and limits: Percentage of naive T cells showed a strong correlation with TCR beta diversity.

The clonotype was recovered from a woman between 65 and 79 years old in good health. Sequences were obtained from blood. V usage is TRBV12-3 or TRBV12-4 and J usage is TRBJ1-2, with 8 nucleotides matching TRBD1. The CDR3 nucleotides read TGTGCCAGCAGCCCACAGGGGGTGATAGGCTACACCTTC. Translating gives CASSPQGVIGYTF.